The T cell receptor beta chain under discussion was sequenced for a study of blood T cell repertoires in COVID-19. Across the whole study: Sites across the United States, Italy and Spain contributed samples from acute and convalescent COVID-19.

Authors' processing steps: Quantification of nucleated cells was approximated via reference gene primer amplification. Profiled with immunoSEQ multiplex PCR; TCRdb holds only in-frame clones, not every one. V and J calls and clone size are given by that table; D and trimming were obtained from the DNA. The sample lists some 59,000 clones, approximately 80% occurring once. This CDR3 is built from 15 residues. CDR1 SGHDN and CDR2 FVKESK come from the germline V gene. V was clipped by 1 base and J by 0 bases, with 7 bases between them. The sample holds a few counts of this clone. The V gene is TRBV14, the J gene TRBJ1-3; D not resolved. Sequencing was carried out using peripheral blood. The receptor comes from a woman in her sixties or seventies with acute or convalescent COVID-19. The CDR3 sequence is CASSQGQISGNTIYF. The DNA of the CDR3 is TGTGCCAGCAGCCAAGGGCAGATCTCTGGAAACACCATATATTTT.